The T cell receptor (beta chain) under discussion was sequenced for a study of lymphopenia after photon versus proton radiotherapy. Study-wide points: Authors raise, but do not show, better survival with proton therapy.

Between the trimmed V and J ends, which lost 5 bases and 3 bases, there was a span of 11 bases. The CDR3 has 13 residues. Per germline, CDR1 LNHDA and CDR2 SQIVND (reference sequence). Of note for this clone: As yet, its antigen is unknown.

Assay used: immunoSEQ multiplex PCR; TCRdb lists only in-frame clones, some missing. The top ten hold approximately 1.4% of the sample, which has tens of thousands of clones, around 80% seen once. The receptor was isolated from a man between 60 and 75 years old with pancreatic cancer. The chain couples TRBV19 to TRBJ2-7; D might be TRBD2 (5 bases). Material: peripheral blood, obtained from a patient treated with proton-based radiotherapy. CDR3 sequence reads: CASSEGIGYEQYF. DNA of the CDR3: TGTGCCAGTAGTGAGGGCATCGGCTACGAGCAGTACTTC.